These T cell receptor beta chains were read from a single sample in a study of Ad26.COV2.S vaccination and SARS-CoV-2 variants. The protocol was immunoSEQ multiplex PCR, while the TCRdb copy is restricted to in-frame clones and leaves out a portion. The table has hundreds of thousands of clones, more than 70% seen once. The sample here was peripheral blood, taken in a trial of Ad26.COV2.S vaccine versus placebo. The origin of the receptors is a person between 18 and 59 years old who received the Ad26.COV2.S COVID-19 vaccine or a placebo. Both conserved end residues are part of each CDR3. Each record gives: clone size, J gene, V gene, D gene, CDR3 DNA, CDR3 protein. The D gene is left open where the match is weak. Not all rows give a size; the values are once, few, many and, for expanded clones, a class.

.	TRBJ2-2	TRBV11-3	TRBD1	TGTGCCAGCAGCGAGGACAGGGGCACCGGGGAGCTGTTTTTT	CASSEDRGTGELFF
.	TRBJ2-7	TRBV5-5	TRBD2	TGTGCCAGCAGCGCAGGACTAGCGGGGGCCTACGAGCAGTACTTC	CASSAGLAGAYEQYF
.	TRBJ1-3	TRBV24-1	.	TGTGCCACCAGTGATTTAATGGGGCAAGAGAGCACCATATATTTT	CATSDLMGQESTIYF
.	TRBJ1-3	TRBV14	TRBD1	TGTGCCAGCAGCTCTCGCCCAGGGGGCGCACACAGAAACACCATATATTTT	CASSSRPGGAHRNTIYF
.	TRBJ1-6	TRBV7-3	TRBD1	TGTGCCAGCAGCTTAGACAGGGGTAATTCACCCCTCCACTTT	CASSLDRGNSPLHF
.	TRBJ1-2	TRBV20-1	TRBD1	TGCAGTGCTAGTGGGACAGGGGCCTATGGCTACACCTTC	CSASGTGAYGYTF
.	TRBJ1-2	TRBV30	.	TGTGCCTGGAGTGTTGGGGATGGCTACACCTTC	CAWSVGDGYTF
.	TRBJ2-1	TRBV4-2	.	TGTGCCAGCAGCCGCCCTGGAGCCTCGGGGTCCTACAATGAGCAGTTCTTC	CASSRPGASGSYNEQFF
.	TRBJ2-7	TRBV30	.	TGTGCCTGGTGCGCAGGGTCCAACTACGAGCAGTACTTC	CAWCAGSNYEQYF
.	TRBJ1-2	TRBV12-3/TRBV12-4	.	TGTGCCAGCAGTTCGACGAAAGCTGGCTACACCTTC	CASSSTKAGYTF
.	TRBJ1-2	TRBV7-9	TRBD1	TGTGCCAGCAGTGGTGGACAGGCGGGCTACACCTTC	CASSGGQAGYTF
.	TRBJ2-6	TRBV5-1	.	TGCGCCAGCAGCCTCCAGGGCCCTGGGGCCAACGTCCTGACTTTC	CASSLQGPGANVLTF
.	TRBJ1-1	TRBV19	.	TGTGCCAGTAGTATAGGTTTGACACTGAACACTGAAGCTTTCTTT	CASSIGLTLNTEAFF
.	TRBJ2-1	TRBV12-2	.	TGTGCAAGTCGCCCAGACGGGGGCGGCTACAATGAGCAGTTCTTC	CASRPDGGGYNEQFF
.	TRBJ1-5	TRBV5-1	.	TGCGCCAGCAGACAGGGATTTGAGGATCAGCCCCAGCATTTT	CASRQGFEDQPQHF
once	TRBJ2-2	TRBV4-2	.	TGTGCCAGCAGCCCCTCGACCGTCGATTGGAAGGGGGGGGAGCTGTTTTTT	CASSPSTVDWKGGELFF
.	TRBJ2-3	TRBV2	TRBD2	TGTGCCACCCCTAGGGAGGGGCAGCTAACAGATACGCAGTATTTT	CATPREGQLTDTQYF
.	TRBJ1-4	TRBV6-5	TRBD1	TGTGCCAGCAGAAGGGATCCCAGGGGGAAACTGTTTTTT	CASRRDPRGKLFF
.	TRBJ2-7	TRBV23-1	TRBD1	TGCGCCAGCAGTCACCTCCCGGGACAGGGCCAGCAGTACTTC	CASSHLPGQGQQYF
once	TRBJ2-5	TRBV7-8	.	TGTGCCGGCAGCTATCGGACGGTCCGAGAGACCCAGTACTTC	CAGSYRTVRETQYF
.	TRBJ1-1	TRBV2	.	TGTGCCAGCAGTGTAAGGAACACTGAAGCTTTCTTT	CASSVRNTEAFF
.	TRBJ2-2	TRBV5-5	.	TGTGCCAGCAGCTTAACAACAGGGAACACCGGGGAGCTGTTTTTT	CASSLTTGNTGELFF
.	TRBJ2-1	TRBV11-1	.	TGTGCCAGCAGCTCTCGGGACCACGAGCAGTTCTTC	CASSSRDHEQFF
.	TRBJ2-2	TRBV6-6	TRBD2	TGTGCCAGCAGTAACATAGCGGGAAGCGGGGAGCTGTTTTTT	CASSNIAGSGELFF
.	TRBJ2-7	TRBV30	.	TGTGCCTGGGGGGCAGGGTTCTCCTACGAGCAGTACTTC	CAWGAGFSYEQYF
.	TRBJ2-1	TRBV4-2	TRBD2	TGTGCCAGCAGCCGAGGACTAGCCTACAATGAGCAGTTCTTC	CASSRGLAYNEQFF
.	TRBJ2-5	TRBV6-1	TRBD1	TGTGCCAGCAGTGAGGGAACAGGGGAAGAGACCCAGTACTTC	CASSEGTGEETQYF
.	TRBJ2-3	TRBV24-1	TRBD2	TGTGCCACCAGTGATCCAAGCGGGGGAAGGGCAGATACGCAGTATTTT	CATSDPSGGRADTQYF